The clone carrying this T cell receptor (beta chain) was counted ten times or more. Its specificity is unknown. The CDR3 totals 13 residues. Trimming removed 1 base from V and 6 bases from J, with 8 bases in between. CDR1 SGHAT and CDR2 FQNNGV come from the germline V gene. The sample comes from a study of CD8 T cells in ankylosing spondylitis. Study-wide results and limits: The study identified a TCR beta motif of several highly homologous variants that appeared characteristic of ankylosing spondylitis blood.

TCRdb used MiXCR to reprocess the 5' RACE reads, holding one entry per CDR3 protein. The sample includes some 450,000 distinct CDR3 sequences, approximately 17% of them seen just once. The TCR was taken from a male donor with ankylosing spondylitis. Sequencing input: blood, either unsorted or a sorted T cell fraction (not recorded which). The chain carries TRBV11-2 and TRBJ2-3; D is uncertain. CDR3 sequence: CASSLGRVDTQYF. Written as DNA, the CDR3 is TGTGCCAGCAGCTTAGGCCGAGTTGATACGCAGTATTTT.